The T cell receptor beta chain described here comes from a study of identical twins. Study-wide results and caveats: Conclusions came from cross-sectional statistical analysis, not from following the same donors.

A universal primer site was created by template switching, with the cDNA bearing unique molecular identifiers. TCRdb re-derived calls from the 5' RACE reads in MiXCR, one entry per CDR3 protein. This table holds some 1,700,000 distinct CDR3 sequences, 32% found once. The CDR3 runs 14 residues. CDR1 is MNHEY and CDR2 is SMNVEV in the germline V gene (reference sequence). Trimming took 4 bases from V and 6 from J, leaving 12 bases between them. Comment on this clonotype: Its specificity is not known.

This chain connects TRBV27 to TRBJ2-2; no clear D gene. This TCR came from a newborn girl in good health. Sequencing input: cord blood. CDR3 coding DNA: TGTGCCAGCAGTTGGACCTTGGGATCCGGGGAGCTGTTTTTT. This gives the protein CASSWTLGSGELFF.